This section outlines one T cell receptor beta chain sequence together with its context. This specimen comes from a study of blood T cell repertoires in COVID-19. Looking at the study overall: Some COVID-19 samples were acute and others convalescent; all came from the United States, Italy and Spain. Sample material is recorded as cDNA or gDNA derived from T cells, B-cell-depleted T cells, or PBMCs.

Enrollment of patients from Seattle took place during active infection, with longitudinal follow-up. Study processing details: Amplifying reference gene primers gave estimates of nucleated cell counts. Here immunoSEQ multiplex PCR was the method, and the copy in TCRdb shows in-frame clones only, minus some. That table gives V, J and clone size, and the DNA gave D and trimming. The profile shows 180,000 or so clones, roughly 84% of them singletons. The sample was peripheral blood. This sequence originates from a woman aged 35 to 49 with COVID-19, enrolled during active disease.

The DNA for the CDR3 is TGTGCCAGCAGCTCATCCAGCAGGGGGTCTAGATATGGCTACACCTTC. Amino acids: CASSSSSRGSRYGYTF. The V and J genes are TRBV11-2 and TRBJ1-2, with 7 positions matching TRBD1. This CDR3 contains 16 residues. Germline CDR1 reads SGHAT; CDR2 reads FQNNGV. Trimming at V came to 4 bases and at J to 5 bases, leaving 13 bases not matched to a gene. Full variable domain (rest looked up from reference TRBV11-2 and TRBJ1-2): EAGVAQSPRYKIIEKRQSVAFWCNPISGHATLYWYQQILGQGPKLLIQFQNNGVVDDSQLPKDRFSAERLKGVDSTLKIQPAKLEDSAVYLCASSSSSRGSRYGYTFGSGTRLTVV.